The entry that follows covers one TCR beta chain sequence. Its specificity is unknown. Only in-frame clones appear in the TCRdb table, and some are missing; sequencing was by immunoSEQ multiplex PCR. The profile shows 45,000 to 55,000 clones, around 84% of them singletons. This entry belongs to a study of OX40 agonist ivuxolimab in advanced cancers. Study at large: Ivuxolimab is a fully human IgG2 antibody that activates OX40 (CD134). Study-level results: At 0.1 to 3.0 mg/kg and by week 6, clonal expansion occurred in CD4+ and CD8+ blood T cells.

Trimming stripped 3 bases from V and 2 bases from J, with 7 bases between. Germline V gives CDR1 SGHVS, CDR2 FNYEAQ. CDR3 size: 13 residues. The chain recombines TRBV7-6 with TRBJ1-1; D is uncertain. This clonotype originated in an adult with an advanced solid tumor such as melanoma, head and neck, liver or kidney cancer. The source material was CD4+ or CD8+ T cells sorted from blood, sampled in a trial of the OX40 agonist ivuxolimab. The CDR3 DNA sequence: TGTGCCAGCAGCTTCTACGAAAACACTGAAGCTTTCTTT. Its translation is CASSFYENTEAFF.